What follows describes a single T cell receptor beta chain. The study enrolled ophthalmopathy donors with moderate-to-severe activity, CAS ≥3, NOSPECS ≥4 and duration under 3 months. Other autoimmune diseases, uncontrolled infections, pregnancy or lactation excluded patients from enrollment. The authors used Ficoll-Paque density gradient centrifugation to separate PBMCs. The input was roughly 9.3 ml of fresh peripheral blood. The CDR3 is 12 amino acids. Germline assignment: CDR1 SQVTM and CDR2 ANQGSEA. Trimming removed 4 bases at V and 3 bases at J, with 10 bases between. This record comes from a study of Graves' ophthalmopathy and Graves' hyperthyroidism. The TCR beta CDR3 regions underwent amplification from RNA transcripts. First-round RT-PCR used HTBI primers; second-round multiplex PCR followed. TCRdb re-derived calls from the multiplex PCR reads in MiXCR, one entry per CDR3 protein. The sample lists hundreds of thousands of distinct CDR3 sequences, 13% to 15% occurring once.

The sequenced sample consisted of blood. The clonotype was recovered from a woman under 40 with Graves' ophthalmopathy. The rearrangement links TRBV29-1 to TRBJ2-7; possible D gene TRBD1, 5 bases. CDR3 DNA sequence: TGCAGCGTTGGTACACAGGTCTACGAGCAGTACTTC. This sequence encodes CSVGTQVYEQYF.